The clone carrying this T cell receptor beta chain is a singleton in its sample. The antigen is not known. Donors were ostensibly healthy at sampling, although undocumented immune exposures were probable. These data come from a study of cytomegalovirus exposure and HLA in healthy donors. Study-wide results and caveats: An analysis done earlier found most TCR beta V segments productive about 87% or about 30% of the time.

CDR1 MNHEY and CDR2 SMNVEV come from the germline V gene (reference sequence). The J segment lost 4 bases and the V segment lost 4 bases, leaving 11 bases of the junction unmatched. This CDR3 region has 18 residues. The PCR used 60 Vbeta and 13 Jbeta primers. Clones were read by immunoSEQ multiplex PCR, and TCRdb kept only the in-frame ones, dropping some. This table holds about 160,000 clones, more than 70% found once. This TCR came from a male donor in good health and CMV-seropositive. The rearrangement uses TRBV27 and TRBJ2-2, with 11 nucleotides matching TRBD2. The sample comprised PBMCs. CDR3 in DNA: TGTGCCAGCAGTTCCCGGATAGCGGGAGGGCCGGGCACCGGGGAGCTGTTTTTT. It is translated as CASSSRIAGGPGTGELFF.